This T cell receptor (beta chain) was sequenced during a study of beta chain features in type 1 diabetes. This clone was seen more than once but under ten times. The V and J ends lost 5 bases and 6 bases, in that order; junction bases with no gene match: 9. CDR3 length equals 14 residues. Germline V gene lookup returns CDR1 SQVTM and CDR2 ANQGSEA. Every isolated RNA sample was fully reverse transcribed, so sequencing captured expressed TCRB transcripts. Using immunoSEQ multiplex PCR, the repertoire was profiled, and TCRdb retains in-frame clones only, with some absent. The sample has over 500,000 clones, roughly 16% seen once.

The sequencing sample was made of naive CD4+ T cells from blood. This sequence was found in a man in his late teens or twenties in good health. V gene TRBV29-1 combines with J gene TRBJ2-3; 9 bases fit TRBD1. In DNA form, the CDR3 reads TGCAGCGTTCTCAACAGGGGGCGCATCGATACGCAGTATTTT. As protein: CSVLNRGRIDTQYF.